This T cell receptor (beta chain) is from a study of T cell responses to AZD1222 COVID-19 vaccine. Study results and limitations: Females outnumbered males among donors, who were mostly white British; clonal diversity was possibly underestimated. Repertoires were sampled only after the peak T cell response. Dominant CD4 TCR responses targeted spike regions 160-218 and 743-854. Within unmutated variant regions lay the reported targets of nearly half of spike-specific TCRs.

Assay used: immunoSEQ multiplex PCR; TCRdb lists only in-frame clones, some missing. This table has over 150,000 clones, about 90% appearing once. Germline assignment: CDR1 MDHEN and CDR2 SYDVKM. Trimming removed 5 bases at V and 4 bases at J, with 14 bases between. This CDR3 is built from 14 residues. Notes on this clone: Its antigen is undetermined.

The V and J genes are TRBV28 and TRBJ1-2, with a weak D call TRBD1 (5 bases). Sequenced material: peripheral blood, taken on day 0 of AZD1222 vaccination. The receptor's source is an adult in good health. CDR3 sequence: CASSQQARGYGYTF. The CDR3 nucleotides are TGTGCCAGCAGTCAACAGGCCCGGGGCTATGGCTACACCTTC.